These T cell receptor beta chains were read from a single sample in a study of blood T cell repertoires in COVID-19. Produced via immunoSEQ multiplex PCR; TCRdb's table is partial and in-frame only. The table includes about 110,000 clones, approximately 70% detected once. The specimen was peripheral blood. The receptors derive from a woman aged 40 to 50 with acute or convalescent COVID-19. CDR3s include the opening cysteine and the closing phenylalanine or tryptophan. Clone size is shown for a subset of rows, as once, few, many or a class of expanded clone.

V gene: TRBV6-6; clone size: once; CDR3 protein: CASSSPGQGVSYEQYF
V gene: TRBV28; clone size: -; CDR3 protein: CASSSDSRNSNEQFF
V gene: TRBV7-3; clone size: -; CDR3 protein: CASSTIASSYNEQFF
V gene: TRBV5-1; clone size: -; CDR3 protein: CASSPRTGSYEQYF
V gene: TRBV19; clone size: -; CDR3 protein: CASSIGDSMNTEAFF
V gene: TRBV5-1; clone size: -; CDR3 protein: CASSLVGTGRTDTQYF
V gene: TRBV14; clone size: few; CDR3 protein: CASSRRQGTDTQYF
V gene: TRBV10-3; clone size: -; CDR3 protein: CATQTGGTYGYTF
V gene: TRBV3-1/TRBV3-2; clone size: -; CDR3 protein: CASSQLPGQGKQQYF
V gene: TRBV6-1; clone size: -; CDR3 protein: CASSGPGSNPRNSPLHF
V gene: TRBV11-2; clone size: once; CDR3 protein: CASSSPRLAGGDGELFF
V gene: TRBV3-1/TRBV3-2; clone size: -; CDR3 protein: CASSQALGQGAAFF
V gene: TRBV15; clone size: -; CDR3 protein: CATSTAHGLNGYTF
V gene: TRBV11-2; clone size: -; CDR3 protein: CASSPAAGGTGETQYF
V gene: TRBV6-5; clone size: -; CDR3 protein: CASMEGGYTEAFF
V gene: TRBV14; clone size: -; CDR3 protein: CASSQDRAAGANYGYTF
V gene: TRBV2; clone size: -; CDR3 protein: CASSEGRLNEKLFF
V gene: TRBV14; clone size: -; CDR3 protein: CASSQEPGVYTEAFF
V gene: TRBV7-9; clone size: -; CDR3 protein: CASSLGASFYNEQFF
V gene: TRBV24-1; clone size: -; CDR3 protein: CATQAGWNTGELFF
V gene: TRBV2; clone size: -; CDR3 protein: CASSDIDSNNEQFF
V gene: TRBV15; clone size: few; CDR3 protein: CATSRDTDSRATEAFF
V gene: TRBV7-7; clone size: many; CDR3 protein: CASSPGQGDAGNTIYF
V gene: TRBV27; clone size: -; CDR3 protein: CASSFGGDEQYF
V gene: TRBV15; clone size: -; CDR3 protein: CATSPGGSWTEAFF
V gene: TRBV7-2; clone size: -; CDR3 protein: CASSLASTGRVSSPLHF
V gene: TRBV29-1; clone size: -; CDR3 protein: CSVDPGGETQYF
V gene: TRBV5-5; clone size: few; CDR3 protein: CASSLRGGFTFEQYF
V gene: TRBV2; clone size: -; CDR3 protein: CASSYRDRGTNTEAFF
V gene: TRBV30; clone size: -; CDR3 protein: CAWSGQVNTEAFF
V gene: TRBV9; clone size: -; CDR3 protein: CASSVGTSGQTQYF
V gene: TRBV9; clone size: -; CDR3 protein: CASSPGAGEAFF
V gene: TRBV5-1; clone size: few; CDR3 protein: CASSPDRGGVEQYF
V gene: TRBV7-9; clone size: -; CDR3 protein: CASSLGSAQGRDGYTF
V gene: TRBV18; clone size: -; CDR3 protein: CASSRGGAYNEQFF
V gene: TRBV18; clone size: -; CDR3 protein: CASSPSGTPNGYTF
V gene: TRBV3-1/TRBV3-2; clone size: many; CDR3 protein: CASSHVAGGLTEQYF
V gene: TRBV5-1; clone size: -; CDR3 protein: CASSLSSGGVSYNEQFF